This T cell receptor beta chain is drawn from a study of tumour-infiltrating T cells in Burkitt lymphoma (dated by TCRdb to the early 2020s). In the study overall: All epidemiological subtypes of Burkitt lymphoma were represented in the cohort, which was made up of 82 patients. When TCR repertoire data were correlated with clinical outcome, productive clonality turned out to predict both overall and progression-free survival, independent of established prognosticators, age at diagnosis among them. Overall study results and their limits: Numerous Burkitt lymphoma patients were found to share several public clonotypes, a finding suggesting shared tumour neoantigen selection that is absent from diffuse large B-cell lymphoma.

Library preparation employed the immunoSEQ multiplex PCR assay. In TCRdb, the immuneACCESS table is reduced to in-frame sequences with V and J assigned. These tables do not hold every clone; where another copy was compared, an unresolved V gene accounts for under half, and the others remain unexplained. This sample holds under 7,000 clones; approximately 81% were observed only once. The top ten hold more than 9.5% of the sample. Turning to this clone: Its antigen target is currently unknown. The record has no base qualities; no much larger clone is one base away.

Looking up the germline V gene (reference sequence) yields CDR1 SGHNT and CDR2 YYREEE. The V and J ends are trimmed by 4 bases and 1 base, leaving 14 bases between them. The CDR3 runs 15 amino acids, cysteine and phenylalanine included. The sequence is cut down to CDR3 DNA, 45 bases in frame from base 1. The TCR was taken from a human donor with Burkitt lymphoma. Sequencing input: tumor tissue. Here the chain combines TRBV5-4 and TRBJ1-1; tentative D gene TRBD1, with 6 bases matching. The CDR3 is CASSPRGNSNTEAFF. The DNA sequence reads TGTGCCAGCAGCCCTAGGGGGAACTCGAACACTGAAGCTTTCTTT.